The present T cell receptor beta chain was sequenced within a study of identical twins. V lost 6 bases and J lost 0, with 8 bases in between. The CDR3 totals 14 residues. In this sample, this clonotype turned up many times. Its antigen remains unknown. The authors used template switching to add a universal primer site and gave cDNA unique molecular identifiers. TCRdb used MiXCR to reprocess the 5' RACE reads, holding one entry per CDR3 protein. The sample has about 250,000 distinct CDR3 sequences, 6% to 8% seen once. The study's findings and limits: Models underestimated how often monozygotic twins shared out-of-frame TCR alpha. For out-of-frame beta sequences, excess twin sharing was weaker.

A further study also used this sample, focusing on yellow fever vaccine responses in identical twins.

Sequencing was done on a sample of CD8+ T cells sorted from blood. The receptor comes from a woman aged 18-29 years in good health. The rearrangement uses TRBV12-3 or TRBV12-4 and TRBJ2-2, with TRBD2 as a possible D gene (5 bases). The DNA for the CDR3 is TGTGCCAGCAGGCAGAGGGCGAACACCGGGGAGCTGTTTTTT. It specifies CASRQRANTGELFF.